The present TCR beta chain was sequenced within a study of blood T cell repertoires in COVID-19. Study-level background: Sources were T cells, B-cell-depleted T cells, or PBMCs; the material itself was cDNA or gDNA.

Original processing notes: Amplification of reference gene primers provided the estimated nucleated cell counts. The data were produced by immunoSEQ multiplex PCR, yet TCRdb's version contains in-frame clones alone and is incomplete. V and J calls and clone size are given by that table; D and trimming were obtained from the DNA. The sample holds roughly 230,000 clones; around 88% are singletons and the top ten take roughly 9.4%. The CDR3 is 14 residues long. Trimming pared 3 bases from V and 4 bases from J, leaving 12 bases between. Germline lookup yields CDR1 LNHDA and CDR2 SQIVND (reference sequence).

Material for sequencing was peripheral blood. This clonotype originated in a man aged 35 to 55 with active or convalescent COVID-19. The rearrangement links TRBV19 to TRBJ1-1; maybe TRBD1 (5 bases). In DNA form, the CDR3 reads TGTGCCAGTAGTATGGTGGGGGGGACCACTGAAGCTTTCTTT. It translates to CASSMVGGTTEAFF.